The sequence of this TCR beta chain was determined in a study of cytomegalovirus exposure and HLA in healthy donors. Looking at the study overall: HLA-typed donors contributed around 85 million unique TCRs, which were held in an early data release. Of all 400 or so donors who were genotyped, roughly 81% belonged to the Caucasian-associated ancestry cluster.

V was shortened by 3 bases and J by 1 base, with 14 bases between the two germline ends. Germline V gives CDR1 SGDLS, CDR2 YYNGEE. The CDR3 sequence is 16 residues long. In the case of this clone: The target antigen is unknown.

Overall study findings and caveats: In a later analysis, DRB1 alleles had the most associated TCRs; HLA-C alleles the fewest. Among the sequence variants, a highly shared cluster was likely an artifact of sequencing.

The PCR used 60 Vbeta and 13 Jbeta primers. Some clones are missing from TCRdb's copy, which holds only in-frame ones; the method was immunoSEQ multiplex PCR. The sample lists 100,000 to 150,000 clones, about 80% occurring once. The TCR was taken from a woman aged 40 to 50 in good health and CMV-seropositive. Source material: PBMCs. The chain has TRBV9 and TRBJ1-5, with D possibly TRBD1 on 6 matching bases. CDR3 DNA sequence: TGTGCCAGCAGCGGGGGGCACTTATCGAGCAATCAGCCCCAGCATTTT. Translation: CASSGGHLSSNQPQHF.